This T cell receptor (beta chain) is drawn from a study of CD4 and CD8 cells across lung adenocarcinoma regions. The CDR3 has 13 amino acids. Looked up from germline, CDR1 is MNHNS and CDR2 is SASEGT. V was trimmed by 7 bases and J by 8 bases, leaving 15 bases between them. Via MiXCR, TCRdb re-called the PCR reads, giving one row per CDR3 protein. The repertoire consists of 18,000 or so distinct CDR3 sequences, with approximately 47% occurring once and the leading ten covering about three fifths. Samples came from patients with localized non-small cell lung adenocarcinoma. The sequenced sample consisted of CD8+ T cells from the center of a lung tumor. This clonotype was sampled from a female donor with lung adenocarcinoma. The CD4 and CD8 labels of this study may be unreliable. The V gene is TRBV6-1, the J gene TRBJ2-1; D is possibly TRBD2 (6 bases). This CDR3 reads CASMGWRGYEQFF. The CDR3, as DNA: TGTGCCAGCATGGGATGGAGGGGTTATGAGCAGTTCTTC.